These 11 T cell receptor beta chains were all obtained from the same sample, sequenced in a study of cytomegalovirus exposure and HLA in healthy donors. 13 Jbeta primers and 60 Vbeta primers were used for the PCR. Profiling relied on immunoSEQ multiplex PCR, and the TCRdb table lists in-frame clones only, not all of them. Of 93,000 or so clones detected, over 70% appear once; the ten largest clones hold about 4%. Sequencing input: PBMCs. These receptors all stem from a man in his fifties in good health and CMV-seropositive.

The rearrangement joins TRBV18 to TRBJ2-7; D ambiguous. CDR1 KGHSH and CDR2 LQKENI come from the germline V gene. Trimming left V 5 bases short and J 3 bases short, with 11 bases between. This CDR3 has 13 residues. CDR3 DNA: TGTGCCAGCTCAGCGACACCAGTCTACGAGCAGTACTTC. It yields the protein CASSATPVYEQYF. Using reference TRBV18 and TRBJ2-7 for the parts outside the CDR3, the full variable domain is NAGVMQNPRHLVRRRGQEARLRCSPMKGHSHVYWYRQLPEEGLKFMVYLQKENIIDESGMPKERFSAEFPKEGPSILRIQQVVRGDSAAYFCASSATPVYEQYFGPGTRLTVT.

This clone was recorded once. The rearrangement joins TRBV6-1 to TRBJ1-5; 7 positions agree with TRBD1. This CDR3 region has 14 residues. Germline CDR1 reads MNHNS; CDR2 reads SASEGT. Trimming cost V 7 bases and J 0 bases; bases outside gene matches: 3. The CDR3 bases are TGTGCCAGCAACAGGGGACATAGCAATCAGCCCCAGCATTTT. As protein: CASNRGHSNQPQHF.

This clone was counted only a few times. This chain joins TRBV5-4 and TRBJ2-5, with 8 bases identical to TRBD1. Germline values: CDR1 SGHNT, CDR2 YYREEE (reference sequence). This CDR3 is built from 14 residues. With V trimmed by 3 bases and J by 5 bases, 6 bases remained unmatched. The CDR3 reads CASSWEQGVETQYF. DNA of the CDR3: TGTGCCAGCAGCTGGGAACAGGGGGTGGAGACCCAGTACTTC.

The chain has TRBV7-3 and TRBJ2-3; TRBD1 is a possible D gene (6 bases). The CDR3 is made up of 17 amino acids. The V gene's germline CDR1 is SGHTA and CDR2 FQGTGA. V lost 5 bases, J lost 2 bases, and 20 bases lay in between. The CDR3 spells CASSPEEQGRFTDTQYF. The CDR3 DNA follows: TGTGCCAGCAGCCCGGAGGAACAGGGAAGGTTCACAGATACGCAGTATTTT. Drawing the rest from reference TRBV7-3 and TRBJ2-3, the complete variable domain is GAGVSQTPSNKVTEKGKYVELRCDPISGHTALYWYRQSLGQGPEFLIYFQGTGAADDSGLPNDRFFAVRPEGSVSTLKIQRTERGDSAVYLCASSPEEQGRFTDTQYFGPGTRLTVL.

This sequence joins TRBV19 and TRBJ1-5; 8 bases agree with TRBD1. The CDR3 runs 17 residues. V dropped 5 bases and J dropped 1; count of bases not matched to a gene: 10. The germline V gene encodes CDR1 LNHDA and CDR2 SQIVND (reference sequence). The CDR3, as DNA: TGTGCCAGTAGTTCCCGCAGGACAGGGTTGAGCAATCAGCCCCAGCATTTT. Amino acids: CASSSRRTGLSNQPQHF. Full variable domain (remainder filled in from reference TRBV19 and TRBJ1-5): DGGITQSPKYLFRKEGQNVTLSCEQNLNHDAMYWYRQDPGQGLRLIYYSQIVNDFQKGDIAEGYSVSREKKESFPLTVTSAQKNPTAFYLCASSSRRTGLSNQPQHFGDGTRLSIL.

The chain uses TRBV18 and TRBJ1-5; 9 bases align to TRBD1. The CDR3 is 15 residues long. V lost 6 bases and J lost 3; bases outside the gene matches: 6. Germline assignment: CDR1 KGHSH and CDR2 LQKENI. The CDR3 coding sequence is TGTGCCAGCTCTGAGGGACAGGGCCTCAATCAGCCCCAGCATTTT. Amino acids: CASSEGQGLNQPQHF.

This clone was seen once. This chain connects TRBV19 to TRBJ2-3; D is uncertain. V was shortened by 3 bases and J by 2 bases, with 9 bases between the two germline ends. Germline-derived CDR1 and CDR2 are LNHDA and SQIVND (reference sequence). CDR3 size: 14 residues. This CDR3 is CASSISLATDTQYF. CDR3 nucleotide sequence: TGTGCCAGTAGTATTTCGTTGGCCACAGATACGCAGTATTTT.

The chain links TRBV5-1 to TRBJ2-5; TRBD1 agrees at 8 bases. Germline lookup yields CDR1 SGHRS and CDR2 YFSETQ. V shed 0 bases and J 4 bases; nucleotides not matched to a gene: 8. CDR3 length: 16 residues. The CDR3 region is CASSLEVGTGGETQYF. The CDR3 coding sequence is TGCGCCAGCAGCTTGGAGGTCGGGACAGGCGGAGAGACCCAGTACTTC.

This chain uses TRBV6-6 with TRBJ2-5, with D unresolved. Between the trimmed V and J ends, which lost 6 bases and 4 bases, there was a span of 6 bases. Germline V gene lookup returns CDR1 MNHNY and CDR2 SVGAGI (reference sequence). The CDR3 sequence is 11 residues long. The CDR3 nucleotides are TGTGCCAGCAGAGCTACAGAGACCCAGTACTTC. This gives the protein CASRATETQYF.

The CDR3 nucleotides are TGTGCCAGCAGCTTCCTTCGGGGGGTAGGAACAGATACGCAGTATTTT. This translates into CASSFLRGVGTDTQYF. The V gene is TRBV11-2, the J gene TRBJ2-3, with 7 bases fitting TRBD2. Germline CDR1 SGHAT, CDR2 FQNNGV. With V trimmed by 3 bases and J by 3 bases, 9 bases remained unmatched. The CDR3 is 16 residues long.

The sample holds a few counts of this clone. V usage is TRBV7-2 and J usage is TRBJ2-5; TRBD2 agrees at 7 bases. The CDR3 totals 15 residues. The germline V gene encodes CDR1 SGHTA and CDR2 FQGNSA. Trimming cost V 5 bases and J 5 bases; bases outside gene matches: 11. The CDR3 here is CASSPLGRVGETQYF. CDR3 DNA: TGTGCCAGCAGCCCCCTTGGGAGGGTAGGCGAGACCCAGTACTTC.